This T cell receptor (beta chain) derives from a study of cytomegalovirus exposure and HLA in healthy donors (TCRdb year 2017). Describing the broader study: An earlier analysis of more than 550 of the donors reported approximately 280 Gb of sequence data and 100 million to 120 million unique TCR beta sequences obtained from roughly 170 million T cells. A later analysis re-analyzed previously published TCR beta repertoires from 550 to 700 donors and added high-resolution HLA genotyping to study TCR occurrence patterns. Both class I and class II loci were covered by HLA typing, at four-digit resolution. An earlier analysis of 587 of the donors applied high-throughput TCR beta sequencing to assess whether each TCR beta V gene segment acted as functional or pseudogenic. Donor age, sex, ethnicity and CMV serostatus were compiled together with the repertoire data. The study used immunosequencing to profile the T cell repertoires of more than 650 subjects and linked those repertoires to cytomegalovirus serostatus. All discovery cohort repertoires had been generated using a single sequencing platform. The study aimed to test whether cataloging public T cell receptors could reveal signatures of past pathogen exposure. Among the approximately 420 genotyped donors, about 85% belonged to the genetic ancestry cluster associated with self-reported Caucasian donors. A separate validation cohort of roughly 110 different subjects was used in addition to the approximately 670-subject first cohort. To predict cytomegalovirus infection status, the study brought together high-throughput TCR immunosequencing, statistical association of individual TCRs with disease status, and machine learning. Across 398 genotyped donors of the cohort, an average of about 200,000 unique TCR beta nucleotide sequences per donor were sequenced, and roughly 20% of those sequences were non-productive. A later genetic analysis used genome-wide SNP genotypes for 398 of the 666 donors, treating that subset as a discovery cohort. Roughly 300 gigabases of sequencing data and roughly 81 million unique TCR sequences made up an early release that covered several hundred HLA-typed donors. Typing coverage differed by locus: A, B, C, DRB1 and DQB1 were typed in about 629-630 donors, DQA1 in roughly 510, DPA1 in over 600, and DPB1 in 400 to 490. Rather than drawing on any new phenotypic data, the later analysis identified candidate immune exposures from TCR beta sequences and the way those sequences occurred across donors. Because of strong linkage in the cohort, roughly five DR-DQ haplotypes were treated as single units for association and clustering. Results and caveats for the whole study, not just this receptor: When HLA alleles, especially DR and DQ, strongly co-occurred, attributing TCR associations to individual alleles was difficult. Cytomegalovirus status was reported to be diagnosed by the classifier with high specificity and sensitivity in both the original and validation cohorts. Most TCR sequences were seen in very few donors, while some public TCRs were found in many individuals. Because HLA typing was unavailable for some donors at each locus, only the typed subset was used in association tests. A further reported finding was that TCR beta sequences accurately predicted the HLA-A and HLA-B alleles for most subjects in the first cohort. Only TCR beta chains were sequenced in this cohort, and the absence of alpha or paired-chain data limited detectable features. V-gene and J-gene trimming of TCR beta chains was associated with a missense DCLRE1C variant in a later genetic analysis, and the association was replicated in an independent cohort. Presence/absence analyses assumed roughly uniform sequencing depth across donors, an assumption that may not hold. The only immune exposure information available for the cohort was CMV serostatus. A later analysis associated 15,000 to 20,000 TCR beta sequences with specific HLA alleles at a false discovery rate of 0.05. A cluster of highly shared sequence variants was judged likely to be a technical artifact of the sequencing pipeline. It was suggested by the authors that the approach could potentially be generalized to other disease states and immunological phenotypes. Correlated functional status among segregating V segments might reflect linkage disequilibrium, but an unknown experimental factor could not be ruled out. The earlier analysis of about 600 of the donors excluded some 16 rarely observed V segments, including chromosome 9 orphons, because counts were too low. A later analysis found that TCR association rates varied across HLA loci, with DRB1 alleles showing the most associated TCRs and HLA-C alleles the fewest. In the study, 164 TCR beta chains were listed as associated with cytomegalovirus. According to a later analysis, most CMV-associated TCR beta chains appeared to be HLA-restricted, and the HLA associations seemed to be driven largely by CMV exposure. Compared with the roughly 700-donor mean, donors in an Asian-associated ancestry cluster had fewer N-insertions in productive TCRs, according to a later genetic analysis. In a later analysis, several top co-occurrence clusters were reported to appear linked to parvovirus B19, influenza, CMV and Epstein-Barr virus. An earlier analysis of around 500 of the donors showed that most TCR beta V segments appeared in productive rearrangements either about 90% or about 30% of the time, which broadly matched IMGT annotations. In a later analysis, HLA-associated TCR beta chains were found to be more clonally expanded and to have lower generation probabilities than equally common non-associated chains. In vitro tests confirmed that a few of the cytomegalovirus-associated TCR beta chains recognize cytomegalovirus antigens.

The library was produced with the immunoSEQ multiplex PCR assay. For the multiplex PCR, a mixture combining 60 forward primers for TCR Vbeta segments and 13 reverse primers for TCR Jbeta segments was used. The CDR3 region of rearranged TCR beta genes was amplified from genomic DNA with a multiplex PCR assay. The amplified TCR beta libraries were sequenced on the Illumina HiSeq System as 87-base-pair reads. In the paper's pipeline: A later analysis counted tens of millions of unique TCR beta chains across the 650 to 700 repertoires, and 10 million to 12 million of these chains were shared by at least two donors. To remove PCR and sequencing errors, raw reads were error-corrected and collapsed into unique sequences using a nearest-neighbor algorithm that merged closely related sequences. To assign V, D and J gene segments, CDR3 sequences were aligned to IMGT reference sequences. For a sequence to be retained, a match of at least six nucleotides to both a V gene segment and a J gene segment was required. A rearrangement counted as productive if the CDR3 had no stop codons and remained in frame with V and J, and every other rearrangement counted as non-productive. CDR3 was defined by IMGT convention, running from the second conserved V-encoded cysteine to the conserved J-encoded phenylalanine. Sequences without an unambiguous match to a single V gene segment were excluded from the earlier analysis of a few hundred of the donors. In an earlier analysis of approximately 610 of the donors, V segments were called functional above 56.7% productive rearrangements and were called segregating when the between-donor standard deviation exceeded 5%. To diagnose cytomegalovirus status from the catalog of TCR beta chain sequences, a statistical classification framework was built. In a later analysis, TCR nucleotide sequences were compared against IMGT/GENE-DB human TR gene sequences so that V and J genes could be assigned. The TCRdist pipeline was used in a later analysis to assign CDR3 sequences and most-parsimonious VDJ recombination scenarios. In a later analysis, each TCR beta chain was defined by its CDR3 amino acid sequence together with its V-gene family, and reads without a unique V-gene family were excluded. A later analysis removed 500 to 600 highly shared, low-generation-probability nucleotide sequences to deal with suspected cross-contamination and a sequencing artifact. In a later analysis, a clonal expansion index for each public chain was calculated from normalized within-repertoire ranks of inferred template counts. A later analysis computed generation probabilities with a VDJ recombination model fitted to out-of-frame rearrangements, and checked the results against IGoR. A later analysis scored TCR-TCR, TCR-HLA and TCR-CMV co-occurrence with hypergeometric tests, applying a repertoire-size bias correction to TCR pairs. To estimate false discovery rates, a later analysis permuted the HLA or CMV assignments 20 times. In a later analysis, co-occurring TCRs were grouped using DBSCAN, and TCRdist sequence similarity was added for clustering within HLA-allele-positive subsets. Repertoires with fewer than 30,000 or more than 120,000 public chains were left out of co-occurrence clustering, as were five repertoires with anomalous nucleotide sharing. This immuneACCESS table, as held by TCRdb, lists in-frame sequences with V and J called but not all clones. Of the missing ones, under half trace to an unresolved V gene in checked studies; the others have no known cause. V and J calls and clone size are those listed in that table; D and trimming were worked out from the DNA. The sample data list about 88,000 clones, and around 89% of these were observed just once. The ten largest make up 2.3% of the sample.

Remarks on this clone: No antigen is known for it. Base qualities are not recorded, but no much larger clone differs from it by a single base.

The cohort comprised several hundred healthy bone marrow donors. At the time of sampling, all cohort members were nominally healthy, though unrecorded immune exposures were likely present. The donor was CMV seronegative and was included in the group of approximately 350 seronegative cohort members. Every donor gave a peripheral blood sample, and the peripheral blood mononuclear cells from that sample were used for TCR beta sequencing. The Qiagen DNeasy Blood Extraction Kit was used to extract genomic DNA from the blood cell samples. The TCR originated in a man younger than 35 in good health and CMV-seronegative. The sequenced sample consisted of PBMCs.

This receptor has the CDR3 CASNDRAGTEAFF. The DNA reads TGTGCCAGCAATGATAGGGCGGGCACTGAAGCTTTCTTT. Recombination linked TRBV2 to TRBJ1-1; too little of a D gene remains to name it. The germline V gene sets CDR1 to SNHLY and CDR2 to FYNNEI. Trimming costs V 7 bases and J 4 bases, and their ends lie 13 bases apart. From its cysteine to its phenylalanine, the CDR3 spans 13 amino acids. Only the CDR3 portion is preserved as DNA: 39 bases, with reading frame beginning at the first base.